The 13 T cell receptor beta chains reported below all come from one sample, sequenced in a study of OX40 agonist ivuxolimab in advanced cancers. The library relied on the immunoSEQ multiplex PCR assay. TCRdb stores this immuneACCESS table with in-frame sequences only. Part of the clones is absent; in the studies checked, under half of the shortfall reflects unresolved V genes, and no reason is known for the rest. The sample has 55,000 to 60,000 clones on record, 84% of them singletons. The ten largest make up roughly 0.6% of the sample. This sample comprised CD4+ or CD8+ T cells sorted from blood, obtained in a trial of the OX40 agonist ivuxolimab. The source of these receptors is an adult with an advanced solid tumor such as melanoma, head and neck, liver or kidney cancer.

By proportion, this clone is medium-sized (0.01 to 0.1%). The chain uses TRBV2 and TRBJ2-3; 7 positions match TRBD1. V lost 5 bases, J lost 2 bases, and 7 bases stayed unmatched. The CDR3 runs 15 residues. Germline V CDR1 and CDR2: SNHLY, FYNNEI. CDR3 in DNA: TGTGCCAGCAGTACCGGACAGGTGCCCACAGATACGCAGTATTTT. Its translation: CASSTGQVPTDTQYF.

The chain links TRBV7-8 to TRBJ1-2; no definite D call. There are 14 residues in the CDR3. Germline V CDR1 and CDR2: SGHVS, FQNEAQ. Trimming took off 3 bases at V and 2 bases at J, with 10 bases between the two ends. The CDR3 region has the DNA TGTGCCAGCAGCTTCGGTGTCGGAAACTATGGCTACACCTTC. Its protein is CASSFGVGNYGYTF.

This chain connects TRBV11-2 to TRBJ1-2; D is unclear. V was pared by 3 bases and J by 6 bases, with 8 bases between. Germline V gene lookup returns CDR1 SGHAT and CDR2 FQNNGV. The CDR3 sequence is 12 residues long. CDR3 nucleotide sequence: TGTGCCAGCAGCTTCGGGCCGGATGGCTACACCTTC. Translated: CASSFGPDGYTF.

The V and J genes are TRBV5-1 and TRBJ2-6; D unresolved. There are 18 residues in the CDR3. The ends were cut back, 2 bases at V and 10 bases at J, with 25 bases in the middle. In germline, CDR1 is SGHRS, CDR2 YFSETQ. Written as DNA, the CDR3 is TGCGCCAGCAGCTTTGTTTCTCCACCGCAGACCGGCTGGAACGTCCTGACTTTC. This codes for CASSFVSPPQTGWNVLTF.

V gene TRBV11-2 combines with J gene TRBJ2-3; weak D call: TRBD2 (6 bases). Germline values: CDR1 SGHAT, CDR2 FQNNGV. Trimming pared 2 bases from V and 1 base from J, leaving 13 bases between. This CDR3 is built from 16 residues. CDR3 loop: CASSLTRDSRTDTQYF. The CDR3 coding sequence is TGTGCCAGCAGCTTAACCCGGGACTCACGCACAGATACGCAGTATTTT.

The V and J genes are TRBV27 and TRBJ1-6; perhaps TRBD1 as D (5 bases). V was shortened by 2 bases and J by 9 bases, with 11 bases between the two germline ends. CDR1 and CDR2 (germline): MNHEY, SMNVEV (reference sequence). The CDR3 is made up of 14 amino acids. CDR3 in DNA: TGTGCCAGCAGTTTAGAGGGGATAATTTCACCCCTCCACTTT. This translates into CASSLEGIISPLHF.

The CDR3 DNA is TGTGCCAGCAGCTTAGGGACTCTCTCCTACGAGCAGTACTTC. Amino acids: CASSLGTLSYEQYF. The J gene is TRBJ2-7, the V gene TRBV11-2, with D maybe TRBD2 (5 bases). V was pared by 1 base and J by 0 bases, with 7 bases between. The germline gives CDR1 SGHAT, CDR2 FQNNGV. This CDR3 is built from 14 residues.

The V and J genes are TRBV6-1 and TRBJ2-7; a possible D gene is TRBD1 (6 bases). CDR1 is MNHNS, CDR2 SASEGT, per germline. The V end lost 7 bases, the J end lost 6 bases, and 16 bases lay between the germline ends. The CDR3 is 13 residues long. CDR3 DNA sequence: TGTGCCAGCATGGATGTGCAGGGGCGCGAGCAGTACTTC. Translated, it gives CASMDVQGREQYF.

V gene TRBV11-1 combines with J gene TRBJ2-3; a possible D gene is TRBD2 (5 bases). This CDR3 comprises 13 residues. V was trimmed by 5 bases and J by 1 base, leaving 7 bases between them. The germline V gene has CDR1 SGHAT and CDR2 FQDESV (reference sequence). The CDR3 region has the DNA TGTGCCAGCAGCCGGGGAGGCACAGATACGCAGTATTTT. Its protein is CASSRGGTDTQYF. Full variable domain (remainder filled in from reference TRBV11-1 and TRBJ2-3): EAEVAQSPRYKITEKSQAVAFWCDPISGHATLYWYRQILGQGPELLVQFQDESVVDDSQLPKDRFSAERLKGVDSTLKIQPAELGDSAMYLCASSRGGTDTQYFGPGTRLTVL.

CDR3 amino acids: CASSEPPPAVGDYGYTF. The CDR3 DNA sequence: TGTGCCAGCAGTGAACCACCTCCTGCCGTTGGGGATTATGGCTACACCTTC. V usage is TRBV2 and J usage is TRBJ1-2; D is ambiguous. V lost 2 bases, J lost 5 bases, and 21 bases lay in between. The CDR3 extends over 17 amino acids. CDR1 is SNHLY and CDR2 is FYNNEI in the germline V gene.

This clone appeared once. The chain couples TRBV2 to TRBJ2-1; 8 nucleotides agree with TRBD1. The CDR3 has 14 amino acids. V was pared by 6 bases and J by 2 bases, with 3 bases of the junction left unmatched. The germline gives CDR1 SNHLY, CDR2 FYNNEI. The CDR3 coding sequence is TGTGCCAGCAGAGGGACAGGCACCTACAATGAGCAGTTCTTC. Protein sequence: CASRGTGTYNEQFF. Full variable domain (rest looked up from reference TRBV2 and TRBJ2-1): EPEVTQTPSHQVTQMGQEVILRCVPISNHLYFYWYRQILGQKVEFLVSFYNNEISEKSEIFDDQFSVERPDGSNFTLKIRSTKLEDSAMYFCASRGTGTYNEQFFGPGTRLTVL.

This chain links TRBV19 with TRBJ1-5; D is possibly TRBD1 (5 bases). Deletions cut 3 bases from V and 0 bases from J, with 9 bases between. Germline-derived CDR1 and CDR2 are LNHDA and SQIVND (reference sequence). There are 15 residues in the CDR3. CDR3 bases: TGTGCCAGTAGTATGCGACAGTATAGCAATCAGCCCCAGCATTTT. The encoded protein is CASSMRQYSNQPQHF.

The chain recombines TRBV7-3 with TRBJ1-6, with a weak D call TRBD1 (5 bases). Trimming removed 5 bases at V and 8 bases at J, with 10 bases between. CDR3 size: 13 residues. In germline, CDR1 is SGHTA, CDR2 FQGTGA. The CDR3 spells CASSQGSDSPLHF. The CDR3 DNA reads TGTGCCAGCAGCCAGGGTTCAGATTCACCCCTCCACTTT.